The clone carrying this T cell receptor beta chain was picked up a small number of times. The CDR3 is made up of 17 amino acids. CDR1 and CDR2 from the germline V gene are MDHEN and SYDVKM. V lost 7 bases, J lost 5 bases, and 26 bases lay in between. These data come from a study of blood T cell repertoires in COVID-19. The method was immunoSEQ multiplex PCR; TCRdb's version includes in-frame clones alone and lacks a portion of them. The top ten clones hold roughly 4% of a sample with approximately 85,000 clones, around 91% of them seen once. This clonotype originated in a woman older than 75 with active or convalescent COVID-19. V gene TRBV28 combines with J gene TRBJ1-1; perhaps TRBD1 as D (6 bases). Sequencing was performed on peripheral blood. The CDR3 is CASNSPAGGPFNTEAFF. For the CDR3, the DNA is TGTGCCAGCAACTCCCCCGCCGGGGGGCCGTTTAATACTGAAGCTTTCTTT.